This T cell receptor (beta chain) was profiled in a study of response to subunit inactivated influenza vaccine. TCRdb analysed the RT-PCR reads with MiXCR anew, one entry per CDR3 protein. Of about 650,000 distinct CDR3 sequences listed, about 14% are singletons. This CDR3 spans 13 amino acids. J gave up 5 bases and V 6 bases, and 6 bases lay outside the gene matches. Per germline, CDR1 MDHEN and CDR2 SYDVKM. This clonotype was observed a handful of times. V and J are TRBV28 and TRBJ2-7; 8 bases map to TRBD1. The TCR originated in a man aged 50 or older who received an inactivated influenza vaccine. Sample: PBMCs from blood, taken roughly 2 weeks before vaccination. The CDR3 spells CASRGQGSHEQYF. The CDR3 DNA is TGTGCCAGCAGAGGACAGGGATCCCACGAGCAGTACTTC. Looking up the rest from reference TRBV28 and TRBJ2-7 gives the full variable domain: DVKVTQSSRYLVKRTGEKVFLECVQDMDHENMFWYRQDPGLGLRLIYFSYDVKMKEKGDIPEGYSVSREKKERFSLILESASTNQTSMYLCASRGQGSHEQYFGPGTRLTVT.